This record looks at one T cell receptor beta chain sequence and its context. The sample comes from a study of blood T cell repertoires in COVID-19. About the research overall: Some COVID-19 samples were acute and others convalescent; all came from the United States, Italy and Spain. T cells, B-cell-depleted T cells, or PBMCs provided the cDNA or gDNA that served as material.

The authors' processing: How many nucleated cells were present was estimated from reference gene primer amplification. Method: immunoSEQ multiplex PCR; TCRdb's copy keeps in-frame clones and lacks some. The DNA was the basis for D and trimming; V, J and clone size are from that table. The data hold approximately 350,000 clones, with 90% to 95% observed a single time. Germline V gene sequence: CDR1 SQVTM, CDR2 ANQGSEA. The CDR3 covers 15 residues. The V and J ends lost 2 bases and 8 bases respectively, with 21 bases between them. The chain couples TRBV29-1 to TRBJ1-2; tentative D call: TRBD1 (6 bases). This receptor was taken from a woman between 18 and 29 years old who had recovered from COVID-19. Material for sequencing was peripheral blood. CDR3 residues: CSVEPRYREPGGYTF. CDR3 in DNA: TGCAGCGTTGAACCACGATACAGGGAGCCGGGAGGCTACACCTTC.